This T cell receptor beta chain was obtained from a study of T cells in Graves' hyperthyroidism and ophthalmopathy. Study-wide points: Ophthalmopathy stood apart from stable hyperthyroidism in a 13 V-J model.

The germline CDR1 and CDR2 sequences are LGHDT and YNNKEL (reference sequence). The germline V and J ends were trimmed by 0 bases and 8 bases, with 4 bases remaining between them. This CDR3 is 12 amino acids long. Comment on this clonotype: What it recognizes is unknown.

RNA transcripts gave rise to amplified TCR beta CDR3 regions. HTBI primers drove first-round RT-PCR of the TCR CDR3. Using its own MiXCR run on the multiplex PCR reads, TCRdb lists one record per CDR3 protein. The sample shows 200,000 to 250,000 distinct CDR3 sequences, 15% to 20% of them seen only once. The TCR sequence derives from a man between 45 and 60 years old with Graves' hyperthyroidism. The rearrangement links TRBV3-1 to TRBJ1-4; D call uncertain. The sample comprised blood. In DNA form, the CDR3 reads TGTGCCAGCAGCCAAGAAAGCGAAAAACTGTTTTTT. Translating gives CASSQESEKLFF.